Listed here are 12 T cell receptor beta chains from one sample, sequenced in a study of CD8 T cells in Susac syndrome. RNA totalling roughly 0.45 to 1 ug underwent reverse transcription with random hexamers. One entry per CDR3 protein results from TCRdb running MiXCR on the immunoSEQ multiplex PCR reads. The sample has some 120,000 distinct CDR3 sequences, around 94% seen once. The sequenced sample was CD4+ T cells from PBMCs. These receptors came from a human donor in good health.

This chain joins TRBV9 and TRBJ2-2; D possibly uses TRBD1 or TRBD2 (6 bases each). There are 15 residues in the CDR3. Trimming shortened V by 2 bases and J by 4 bases, and 12 bases separated the two germline ends. Germline values: CDR1 SGDLS, CDR2 YYNGEE. DNA for the CDR3: TGTGCCAGCAGCGTTACACAGGGAGGCACCGGGGAGCTGTTTTTT. Its translation is CASSVTQGGTGELFF.

The V call is TRBV2, the J call TRBJ2-3; the match to TRBD1 covers 10 bases. The CDR3 extends over 15 amino acids. The germline CDR1 and CDR2 sequences are SNHLY and FYNNEI. After removal of 2 bases from V and 3 bases from J, the junction contained 2 bases not matched to a gene. In DNA, the CDR3 is TGTGCCAGCAGTGAACGGACAGGGGGAACAGATACGCAGTATTTT. This codes for CASSERTGGTDTQYF.

The chain combines TRBV2 with TRBJ2-3; no clear D gene. Germline V gives CDR1 SNHLY, CDR2 FYNNEI. Trimming left V 7 bases short and J 2 bases short, with 16 bases between. CDR3 length: 15 residues. The DNA of the CDR3 is TGTGCCAGCACCTTCGGCGGAAGTGCCACAGATACGCAGTATTTT. The encoded protein is CASTFGGSATDTQYF.

CDR3 region: CASVKSSGGNTGELFF. The CDR3 DNA reads as TGTGCCAGCGTCAAGTCCAGCGGGGGTAACACCGGGGAGCTGTTTTTT. The genes are TRBV19 and TRBJ2-2; TRBD2 matches at 8 bases. This CDR3 comprises 16 residues. Losses at the gene ends were 9 bases for V and 2 bases for J; bases not matched to a gene: 11. Germline loops: CDR1 LNHDA, CDR2 SQIVND (reference sequence).

V usage is TRBV18 and J usage is TRBJ2-2; 7 bases fit TRBD1. V was clipped by 3 bases and J by 9 bases; unmatched bases: 7. In germline, CDR1 is KGHSH, CDR2 LQKENI. This CDR3 comprises 14 residues. The DNA of the CDR3 is TGTGCCAGCTCACCCGACAGGGTACGGCGGGAGCTGTTTTTT. This gives the protein CASSPDRVRRELFF.

V is TRBV29-1 and J is TRBJ1-2; perhaps TRBD1 as D (6 bases). The CDR3 sequence is 12 residues long. Germline CDR1 SQVTM, CDR2 ANQGSEA. V lost 6 bases and J lost 1, with 9 bases in between. CDR3 bases: TGCAGCGTGGAGGACAGTAACTATGGCTACACCTTC. It yields the protein CSVEDSNYGYTF.

The chain couples TRBV30 to TRBJ1-2, with 7 bases matching TRBD1. The germline gives CDR1 GTSNPN, CDR2 SVGIG (reference sequence). The CDR3 contains 13 residues. J lost 7 bases, V lost 2 bases, and 7 bases had no gene match. CDR3 sequence (DNA): TGTGCCTGGAGTTTCCTAGGACAGGCTGGCTACACCTTC. Protein sequence: CAWSFLGQAGYTF.

This clonotype was picked up one time. This chain connects TRBV20-1 to TRBJ2-7; 11 nucleotides agree with TRBD1. The length of the CDR3 is 17 residues. Germline V CDR1 and CDR2: DFQATT, SNEGSKA (reference sequence). V lost 0 bases to trimming and J lost 1 base; unmatched junction nucleotides: 8. This CDR3 reads CSARDPRTGGKSYEQYF. The CDR3 DNA reads TGCAGTGCTAGAGATCCGAGGACAGGGGGCAAATCCTACGAGCAGTACTTC.

The chain has TRBV3-1 and TRBJ1-1; D not resolved. Deletions cut 0 bases from V and 1 base from J, with 9 bases between. The CDR3 sequence is 15 residues long. Germline V gene lookup returns CDR1 LGHDT and CDR2 YNNKEL (reference sequence). The CDR3 here is CASSQDPGQNTEAFF. CDR3 nucleotides: TGTGCCAGCAGCCAAGACCCTGGGCAGAACACTGAAGCTTTCTTT.

This clonotype is a singleton in its sample. The V call is TRBV20-1, the J call TRBJ2-4, with a possible D match to TRBD1 (5 bases). The CDR3 loop spans 16 amino acids. V dropped 1 base and J dropped 0 bases, with 13 bases sitting between them. Germline V gene lookup returns CDR1 DFQATT and CDR2 SNEGSKA (reference sequence). This chain's CDR3 is CSARAYSGLAKNIQYF. DNA for the CDR3: TGCAGTGCTAGAGCCTATTCAGGGCTAGCCAAAAACATTCAGTACTTC.

The chain joins TRBV9 to TRBJ2-1, with 7 bases matching TRBD2. The CDR3 length is 15 residues. Per germline, CDR1 SGDLS and CDR2 YYNGEE. V lost 2 bases and J lost 1; bases outside the gene matches: 3. CDR3 sequence reads: CASSVREISYNEQFF. The CDR3 DNA reads as TGTGCCAGCAGCGTGCGGGAGATATCCTACAATGAGCAGTTCTTC.

This clonotype has only one observation. V is TRBV15 and J is TRBJ2-7; TRBD2 matches 14 bases. Germline values: CDR1 LNHNV, CDR2 YYDKDF (reference sequence). V lost 5 bases and J lost 2; bases outside the gene matches: 11. The CDR3 spans 18 residues. CDR3: CATSPRTSGRIPTYEQYF. CDR3 nucleotides: TGTGCCACCAGCCCACGGACTAGCGGGAGGATCCCCACCTACGAGCAGTACTTC. Full variable domain (remainder filled in from reference TRBV15 and TRBJ2-7): DAMVIQNPRYQVTQFGKPVTLSCSQTLNHNVMYWYQQKSSQAPKLLFHYYDKDFNNEADTPDNFQSRRPNTSFCFLDIRSPGLGDTAMYLCATSPRTSGRIPTYEQYFGPGTRLTVT.